A single sample is the source of the 32 T cell receptor beta chains below, sequenced in a study of technical replicates of blood from four donors. TCRdb's table, derived via immunoSEQ multiplex PCR, lists solely in-frame clones and lacks some. This table has 75,000 to 90,000 clones, 90% to 95% appearing once. Sequencing used T cells isolated from PBMCs. The receptors derive from a human donor in good health.

This clone was recorded a few times. The V and J genes are TRBV7-9 and TRBJ2-7, with 8 bases identical to TRBD1. The V gene end was trimmed by 2 bases and the J gene end by 4 bases; junction bases not matched to a gene: 16. Germline V CDR1 and CDR2: SEHNR, FQNEAQ (reference sequence). The CDR3 contains 18 residues. The CDR3 bases are TGTGCCAGCAGCTTACGATCCAGGGGGCCCAGGCCCTTTTACGAGCAGTACTTC. Translating gives CASSLRSRGPRPFYEQYF. Variable domain in full (rest from reference TRBV7-9 and TRBJ2-7): DTGVSQNPRHKITKRGQNVTFRCDPISEHNRLYWYRQTLGQGPEFLTYFQNEAQLEKSRLLSDRFSAERPKGSFSTLEIQRTEQGDSAMYLCASSLRSRGPRPFYEQYFGPGTRLTVT.

The V gene is TRBV5-1, the J gene TRBJ2-3, with 13 positions matching TRBD2. V gave up 1 base and J gave up 2 bases; unmatched junction bases: 1. This CDR3 is built from 16 residues. Per germline, CDR1 SGHRS and CDR2 YFSETQ. CDR3 in DNA: TGCGCCAGCAGCTTGACTAGCGGGGGGGCCACAGATACGCAGTATTTT. Amino acid sequence: CASSLTSGGATDTQYF.

The rearrangement uses TRBV25-1 and TRBJ1-6; no definite D call. The V end was cut by 4 bases, the J end by 0 bases, with 4 bases between. CDR1 is MGHDK and CDR2 is SYGVNS in the germline V gene. The CDR3 length is 14 residues. The CDR3 region has the DNA TGTGCCAGCAGTGTGAGCTCCTATAATTCACCCCTCCACTTT. It specifies CASSVSSYNSPLHF.

This rearrangement joins TRBV6-1 to TRBJ2-5; 7 bases agree with TRBD1. The end of the DNA aligns better with TRBJ2-7, so the J call may be wrong. CDR1 MNHNS and CDR2 SASEGT come from the germline V gene. The CDR3 runs to 17 residues. CDR3 sequence (DNA): TGTGCCAGCAGTGAAGATTCCCCCGGGACAGCCTCCTACGAGCAGTACTTC. Residues: CASSEDSPGTASYEQYF.

This chain joins TRBV9 and TRBJ1-5; possible D gene TRBD1, 5 bases. Looked up from germline, CDR1 is SGDLS and CDR2 is YYNGEE. The V gene lost 0 bases and the J gene lost 4 bases, with 8 bases spanning the gap. The CDR3 extends over 14 amino acids. The CDR3 bases are TGTGCCAGCAGCGTAGGAGGACAAAATCAGCCCCAGCATTTT. Encoded protein: CASSVGGQNQPQHF.

The rearrangement uses TRBV2 and TRBJ1-4; no clear D gene. The germline V gene encodes CDR1 SNHLY and CDR2 FYNNEI. Trimming took off 2 bases at V and 0 bases at J, with 13 bases between the two ends. The CDR3 extends over 17 amino acids. CDR3 nucleotides: TGTGCCAGCAGTGAATCCGTCCGACGGGCAACTAATGAAAAACTGTTTTTT. Amino acids: CASSESVRRATNEKLFF.

The chain links TRBV2 to TRBJ2-3, with 7 nucleotides matching TRBD1. The germline gives CDR1 SNHLY, CDR2 FYNNEI. The CDR3 loop spans 15 amino acids. V lost 6 bases and J lost 3; bases outside the gene matches: 9. Written as DNA, the CDR3 is TGTGCCAGCAGGGAGACAGGGTTTGGGACAGATACGCAGTATTTT. It translates to CASRETGFGTDTQYF.

The V call is TRBV4-1, the J call TRBJ2-7; weak D call: TRBD2 (6 bases). There are 16 residues in the CDR3. V was shortened by 5 bases and J by 2 bases, with 19 bases between the two germline ends. From germline, CDR1 is MGHRA and CDR2 YSYEKL. CDR3 residues: CASSTLGGRPTYEQYF. The CDR3 DNA follows: TGCGCCAGCAGCACCCTAGGAGGGAGGCCAACCTACGAGCAGTACTTC.

The CDR3 here is CASSLEPGHPLTSGNTIYF. CDR3 coding DNA: TGCGCCAGCAGCTTGGAGCCGGGACACCCGCTCACCTCTGGAAACACCATATATTTT. The chain carries TRBV5-1 and TRBJ1-3, with a possible D match to TRBD1 (6 bases). The ends were cut back, 0 bases at V and 0 bases at J, with 19 bases in the middle. CDR3 size: 19 residues. Germline CDR1 is SGHRS and CDR2 is YFSETQ.

The rearrangement links TRBV11-3 to TRBJ1-2, with unresolved D. This CDR3 contains 19 residues. V lost 5 bases and J lost 3, with 28 bases in between. Germline V gives CDR1 SGHNT, CDR2 YENEEA. The CDR3 here is CASSAGDWIGYGRDYGYTF. CDR3 in DNA: TGTGCCAGCAGCGCCGGAGATTGGATCGGTTACGGGCGGGACTATGGCTACACCTTC.

The chain is built from TRBV2 and TRBJ1-1; no firm D call. The CDR3 is made up of 18 amino acids. The V and J ends lost 4 bases and 1 base respectively, with 22 bases between them. The germline V gene has CDR1 SNHLY and CDR2 FYNNEI. The CDR3 loop reads CASSGLYWTSEGNTEAFF. In DNA, the CDR3 is TGTGCCAGCAGTGGATTATATTGGACCTCCGAGGGGAACACTGAAGCTTTCTTT.

The CDR3 nucleotides read TGTGCCAGCAGCTTGGTAGCGGGGGGGGAAGAGACCCAGTACTTC. The encoded protein is CASSLVAGGEETQYF. The V gene is TRBV5-4, the J gene TRBJ2-5, with TRBD2 identical over 11 bases. J gave up 3 bases and V 0 bases, and 1 base lay outside the gene matches. The CDR3 covers 15 residues. The V gene's germline CDR1 is SGHNT and CDR2 YYREEE (reference sequence). Full variable domain (remainder filled in from reference TRBV5-4 and TRBJ2-5): ETGVTQSPTHLIKTRGQQVTLRCSSQSGHNTVSWYQQALGQGPQFIFQYYREEENGRGNFPPRFSGLQFPNYSSELNVNALELDDSALYLCASSLVAGGEETQYFGPGTRLLVL.

This CDR3 is CASSVEGGGNSPLHF. The CDR3 DNA reads as TGTGCCAGCAGCGTAGAGGGGGGAGGGAATTCACCCCTCCACTTT. V usage is TRBV9 and J usage is TRBJ1-6; D perhaps matches TRBD1 (6 bases). V dropped 0 bases and J dropped 7 bases, with 11 bases sitting between them. Germline CDR1 SGDLS, CDR2 YYNGEE. The CDR3 contains 15 residues. The full variable domain, its missing parts supplied by reference TRBV9 and TRBJ1-6, is DSGVTQTPKHLITATGQRVTLRCSPRSGDLSVYWYQQSLDQGLQFLIQYYNGEERAKGNILERFSAQQFPDLHSELNLSSLELGDSALYFCASSVEGGGNSPLHFGNGTRLTVT.

The gene calls are TRBV11-2 and TRBJ2-7; possibly TRBD2 for D (7 bases). There are 17 residues in the CDR3. Germline CDR1 is SGHAT and CDR2 is FQNNGV. The germline V and J ends were trimmed by 5 bases and 4 bases, with 24 bases remaining between them. CDR3 sequence reads: CASSRGEGTSQAYEQYF. CDR3 sequence (DNA): TGTGCCAGCAGCAGAGGGGAGGGGACAAGTCAGGCTTACGAGCAGTACTTC.

The chain is built from TRBV27 and TRBJ2-2, with D possibly being TRBD1 (5 bases). The CDR3 is 14 residues long. V was pared by 5 bases and J by 6 bases, with 13 bases between. CDR1 MNHEY and CDR2 SMNVEV come from the germline V gene (reference sequence). The CDR3 loop is CASSGQGLSGELFF. CDR3 coding DNA: TGTGCCAGCAGTGGCCAGGGCCTTTCCGGGGAGCTGTTTTTT.

The CDR3 DNA sequence: TGTGCCAGCTCACGGACTAGCGGACACCCTCAAGAGACCCAGTACTTC. Amino acid sequence: CASSRTSGHPQETQYF. The chain joins TRBV18 to TRBJ2-5; 10 bases align to TRBD2. The V gene's germline CDR1 is KGHSH and CDR2 LQKENI. The CDR3 runs to 16 residues. V lost 4 bases and J lost 2; bases outside the gene matches: 7.

The chain uses TRBV28 and TRBJ2-7; D might be TRBD2 (6 bases). CDR3 length: 14 amino acids. The V end lost 2 bases, the J end lost 5 bases, and 13 bases lay between the germline ends. The germline V gene has CDR1 MDHEN and CDR2 SYDVKM. CDR3 DNA: TGTGCCAGCAGTTTAGACGGGGGTATCGACGAGCAGTACTTC. It specifies CASSLDGGIDEQYF.

This chain links TRBV4-1 with TRBJ2-2; 12 positions match TRBD2. CDR1 MGHRA and CDR2 YSYEKL come from the germline V gene. V was pared by 6 bases and J by 6 bases, with 14 bases of the junction left unmatched. The CDR3 consists of 18 residues. CDR3 in DNA: TGCGCCAGCAGGCTTCCCGGGACTAGCGGGCGGCGAGCCGGGGAGCTGTTTTTT. It encodes CASRLPGTSGRRAGELFF.

CDR3 in amino acids: CAAGSSYNEQFF. The CDR3 nucleotides are TGTGCTGCTGGGAGCTCCTACAATGAGCAGTTCTTC. V and J are TRBV28 and TRBJ2-1, with D perhaps matching TRBD2 (5 bases). Germline-derived CDR1 and CDR2 are MDHEN and SYDVKM. The CDR3 runs to 12 residues.

The CDR3: CASNYRGRIEKLFF. In nucleotides, the CDR3 is TGTGCCAGCAATTACAGGGGGCGAATTGAAAAACTGTTTTTT. The gene calls are TRBV28 and TRBJ1-4; 9 nucleotides align to TRBD1. This CDR3 has 14 residues. After removal of 7 bases from V and 7 bases from J, the junction contained 7 bases not matched to a gene. Germline loops: CDR1 MDHEN, CDR2 SYDVKM.

This sequence joins TRBV28 and TRBJ2-7; 8 positions agree with TRBD2. Germline loops: CDR1 MDHEN, CDR2 SYDVKM. The length of the CDR3 is 14 residues. V was pared by 10 bases and J by 2 bases, with 10 bases of the junction left unmatched. The CDR3 region has the DNA TGTGCCATTAAACCGGGACTAGGACCCTACGAGCAGTACTTC. It translates to CAIKPGLGPYEQYF.

This clone was counted once. This chain connects TRBV28 to TRBJ2-7; a possible D gene is TRBD1 (5 bases). Germline CDR1 and CDR2: MDHEN and SYDVKM. This CDR3 region has 14 residues. The V end lost 1 base, the J end lost 2 bases, and 9 bases lay between the germline ends. The CDR3 DNA reads as TGTGCCAGCAGTTTATCCAGGGTGGCCTACGAGCAGTACTTC. Its protein is CASSLSRVAYEQYF.

This chain uses TRBV7-2 with TRBJ2-1; 7 bases are shared with TRBD2. This CDR3 is built from 15 residues. The junction had 4 bases not matched to a gene; V was cut back by 5 bases and J by 0 bases. The germline V gene has CDR1 SGHTA and CDR2 FQGNSA. The CDR3 DNA follows: TGTGCCAGCAGCCAAACTAGCGTCTCCTACAATGAGCAGTTCTTC. Translating gives CASSQTSVSYNEQFF.

This clone was detected a few times. The V call is TRBV18, the J call TRBJ1-4; D gene ambiguous. This CDR3 region has 13 residues. Trimming left V 8 bases short and J 0 bases short, with 7 bases between. Germline V gene lookup returns CDR1 KGHSH and CDR2 LQKENI. CDR3: CASKSATNEKLFF. DNA of the CDR3: TGTGCCAGCAAGAGTGCAACTAATGAAAAACTGTTTTTT. Full variable domain (remainder filled in from reference TRBV18 and TRBJ1-4): NAGVMQNPRHLVRRRGQEARLRCSPMKGHSHVYWYRQLPEEGLKFMVYLQKENIIDESGMPKERFSAEFPKEGPSILRIQQVVRGDSAAYFCASKSATNEKLFFGSGTQLSVL.

The chain uses TRBV11-2 and TRBJ1-2; 9 bases are shared with TRBD1. The CDR3 spans 17 residues. CDR1 is SGHAT, CDR2 FQNNGV, per germline. The V and J ends lost 2 bases and 11 bases, in that order; junction bases with no gene match: 18. The CDR3 DNA reads as TGTGCCAGCAGCTTATCCTTAAGGTCGGGACAGGGAGGTCGGTACACCTTC. Its translation is CASSLSLRSGQGGRYTF.

The chain uses TRBV21-1 and TRBJ2-3; the table's D call, TRBD2, has no DNA check behind it. TRBV21-1 is reported as a pseudogene. This CDR3 comprises 18 residues. CDR3 loop: CASSIRLAGVSDGDTQYF. CDR3 sequence (DNA): TGTGCCAGCAGCATTCGACTAGCGGGGGTAAGTGATGGGGATACGCAGTATTTT.

This clone has a handful of counts. The V call is TRBV14, the J call TRBJ1-1; unclear D gene. The length of the CDR3 is 13 residues. The V and J ends lost 4 bases and 0 bases respectively, with 6 bases between them. The germline V gene has CDR1 SGHDN and CDR2 FVKESK. Here the CDR3 reads CASSLQMNTEAFF. The CDR3 coding sequence is TGTGCCAGCAGCCTACAGATGAACACTGAAGCTTTCTTT.

The chain carries TRBV28 and TRBJ2-7; TRBD1 might be the D (5 bases). V was pared by 7 bases and J by 0 bases, with 10 bases between. The CDR3 consists of 13 residues. The germline V gene has CDR1 MDHEN and CDR2 SYDVKM. CDR3 sequence: CASIWQGSYEQYF. The DNA of the CDR3 is TGTGCCAGCATTTGGCAGGGCTCCTACGAGCAGTACTTC.

This sequence joins TRBV15 and TRBJ2-7; the D gene is possibly TRBD2 (5 bases). The germline gives CDR1 LNHNV, CDR2 YYDKDF (reference sequence). The V end lost 0 bases, the J end lost 4 bases, and 19 bases lay between the germline ends. This CDR3 is built from 17 residues. CDR3 sequence: CATSRDIPSLAPYEQYF. The CDR3 nucleotides are TGTGCCACCAGCAGAGATATCCCTAGCCTGGCTCCTTACGAGCAGTACTTC. Filled out from reference TRBV15 and TRBJ2-7, the complete variable domain reads DAMVIQNPRYQVTQFGKPVTLSCSQTLNHNVMYWYQQKSSQAPKLLFHYYDKDFNNEADTPDNFQSRRPNTSFCFLDIRSPGLGDTAMYLCATSRDIPSLAPYEQYFGPGTRLTVT.

The V call is TRBV15, the J call TRBJ2-2, with D tentatively TRBD1 (6 bases). The CDR3 has 17 amino acids. The germline V gene has CDR1 LNHNV and CDR2 YYDKDF (reference sequence). Trimming shortened V by 0 bases and J by 1 base, and 12 bases separated the two germline ends. The CDR3 DNA reads as TGTGCCACCAGCAGAGAACGGGGACAACTGAACACCGGGGAGCTGTTTTTT. Its translation is CATSRERGQLNTGELFF.

CDR3 region: CASSFDRERIYEQYF. The DNA for the CDR3 is TGTGCCAGCAGCTTCGACAGGGAAAGGATCTACGAGCAGTACTTC. V and J are TRBV7-6 and TRBJ2-7; 7 bases map to TRBD1. CDR3 length: 15 residues. V lost 3 bases, J lost 3 bases, and 8 bases stayed unmatched. The germline gives CDR1 SGHVS, CDR2 FNYEAQ.

The gene calls are TRBV2 and TRBJ2-7; maybe TRBD2 (6 bases). Deletions cut 4 bases from V and 3 bases from J, with 13 bases between. Germline loops: CDR1 SNHLY, CDR2 FYNNEI. The CDR3 runs to 14 residues. The chain's CDR3 is CASSVSGINYEQYF. The CDR3 DNA sequence: TGTGCCAGCAGTGTTAGCGGCATCAACTACGAGCAGTACTTC. Using reference TRBV2 and TRBJ2-7 for the parts outside the CDR3, the full variable domain is EPEVTQTPSHQVTQMGQEVILRCVPISNHLYFYWYRQILGQKVEFLVSFYNNEISEKSEIFDDQFSVERPDGSNFTLKIRSTKLEDSAMYFCASSVSGINYEQYFGPGTRLTVT.